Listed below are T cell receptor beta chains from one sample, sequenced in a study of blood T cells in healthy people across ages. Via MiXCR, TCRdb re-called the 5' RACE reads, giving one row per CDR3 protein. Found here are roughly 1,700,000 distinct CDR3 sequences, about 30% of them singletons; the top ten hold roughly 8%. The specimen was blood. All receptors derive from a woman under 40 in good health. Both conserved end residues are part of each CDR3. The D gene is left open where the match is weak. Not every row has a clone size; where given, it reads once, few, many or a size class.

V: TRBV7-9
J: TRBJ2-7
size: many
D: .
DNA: TGTGCCAGCAGTACGGTCTACGAGCAGTACTTC
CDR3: CASSTVYEQYF

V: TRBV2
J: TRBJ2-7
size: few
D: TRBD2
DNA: TGTGCCAGCAGCCATGCCTCTGGGCTAGCGGACTACGAGCAGTACTTC
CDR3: CASSHASGLADYEQYF

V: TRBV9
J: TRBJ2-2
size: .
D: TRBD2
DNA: TGTGCCAGCAGCGTAATAGCGGGAGACGACACCGGGGAGCTGTTTTTT
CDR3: CASSVIAGDDTGELFF

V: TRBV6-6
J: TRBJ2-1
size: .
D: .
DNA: TGTGCCAGCAGTTACTCAAGGCCGAACAATGAGCAGTTCTTC
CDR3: CASSYSRPNNEQFF

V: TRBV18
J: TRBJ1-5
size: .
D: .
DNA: TGTGCCAGCTCACGGGTCAGGGGTATAGGTCAGCCCCAGCATTTT
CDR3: CASSRVRGIGQPQHF

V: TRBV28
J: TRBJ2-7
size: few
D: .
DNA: TGTGCCAGCAGCGGGCTGGGGGATCCTCCCTACGAGCAGTACTTC
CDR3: CASSGLGDPPYEQYF

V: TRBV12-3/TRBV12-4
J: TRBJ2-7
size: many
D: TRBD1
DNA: TGTGCCAGCAGTCCAGGGACAGGGAGCGACGAGCAGTACTTC
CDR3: CASSPGTGSDEQYF

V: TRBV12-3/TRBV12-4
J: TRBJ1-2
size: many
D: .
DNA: TGTGCCAGCAGTTTGCCCCAGAGGGGCTACACCTTC
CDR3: CASSLPQRGYTF

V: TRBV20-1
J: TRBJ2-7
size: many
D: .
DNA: TGCAGTGCTAGTCAAAGCGGCCCCTCCTACGAGCAGTACTTC
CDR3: CSASQSGPSYEQYF

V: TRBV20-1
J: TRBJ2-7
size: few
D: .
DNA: TGCAGTGCTAGAGCAACGACATTAAGCTCCTACGAGCAGTACTTC
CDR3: CSARATTLSSYEQYF

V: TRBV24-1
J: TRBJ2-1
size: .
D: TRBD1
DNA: TGCGCCACCAGTCCGGGACAGGCTAACAATGAGCAGTTCTTC
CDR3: CATSPGQANNEQFF

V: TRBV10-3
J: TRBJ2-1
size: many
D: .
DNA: TGTGCCATCAGTGAGTGGCTAGCTGAGCAGTTCTTC
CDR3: CAISEWLAEQFF

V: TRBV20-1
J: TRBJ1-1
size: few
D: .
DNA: TGCAGTGCTCGAGGGACTGGCGGGGCTTTCTTT
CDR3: CSARGTGGAFF

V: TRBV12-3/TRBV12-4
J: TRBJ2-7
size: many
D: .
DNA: TGTGCCAGCAGTCCCCCGAGCAGCGACGAGCAGTACTTC
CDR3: CASSPPSSDEQYF

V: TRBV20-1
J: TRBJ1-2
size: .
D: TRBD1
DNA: TGCAGTGCTAGAGGGACAGGACGACTTTCGCCCATCTATGGCTACACCTTC
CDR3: CSARGTGRLSPIYGYTF

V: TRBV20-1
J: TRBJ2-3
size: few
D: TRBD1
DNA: TGCAGTGCCAAATCGACAGGGACAGATACGCAGTATTTT
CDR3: CSAKSTGTDTQYF

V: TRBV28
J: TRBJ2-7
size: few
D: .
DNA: TGTGCCTCCGTTTCAGGACGGCCCGTCTCCTACGAGCAGTACTTC
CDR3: CASVSGRPVSYEQYF

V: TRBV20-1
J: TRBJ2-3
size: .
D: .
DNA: TGCAGGGCATTCTCCCACACAGATACGCAGTATTTT
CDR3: CRAFSHTDTQYF

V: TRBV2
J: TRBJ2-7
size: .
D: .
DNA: TGTGCCAGCAGTGGAATTATCTACGAGCAGTACTTC
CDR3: CASSGIIYEQYF

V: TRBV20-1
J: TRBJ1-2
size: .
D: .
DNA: TGCAGTGCTAGCACAGGTTCCCGCTATGGCTACACCTTC
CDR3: CSASTGSRYGYTF

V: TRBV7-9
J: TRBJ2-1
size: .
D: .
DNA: TGTGCCAGCAACTTCGAATCGGATTGGGACCTCCACTACAATGAGCAGTTCTTC
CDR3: CASNFESDWDLHYNEQFF

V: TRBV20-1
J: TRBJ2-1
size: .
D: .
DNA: TGCAGTGGACTAGAAAGCTCCTACAATGAGCAGTTCTTC
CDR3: CSGLESSYNEQFF

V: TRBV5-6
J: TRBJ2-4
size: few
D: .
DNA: TGTGCCAGCAGCCCCGGGAGTAACCTAGCCAAAAACATTCAGTACTTC
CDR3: CASSPGSNLAKNIQYF

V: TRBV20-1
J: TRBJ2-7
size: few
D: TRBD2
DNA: TGCAGTGCTAGAGAGATAGCGGGGGTTAACGAGCAGTACTTC
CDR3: CSAREIAGVNEQYF

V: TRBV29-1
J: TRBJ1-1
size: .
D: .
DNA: TGCAGCGTTGACCGCCGGAGATCAGGGGTCCGGACTGAAGCTTTCTTT
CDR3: CSVDRRRSGVRTEAFF

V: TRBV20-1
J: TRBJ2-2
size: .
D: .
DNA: TGCAGTGCTAGAAGGGGAGGGGAGCTGTTTTTT
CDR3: CSARRGGELFF

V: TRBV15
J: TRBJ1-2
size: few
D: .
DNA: TGTGCCACCAGCAGAGATCCTCGAGGCATTGACAACTGTGGCTACACCTTC
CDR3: CATSRDPRGIDNCGYTF

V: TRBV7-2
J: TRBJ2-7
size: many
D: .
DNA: TGTGCCAGCAGCAATCTAGTGTCGGGCAGCGGGCCCTACGAGCAGTACTTC
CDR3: CASSNLVSGSGPYEQYF

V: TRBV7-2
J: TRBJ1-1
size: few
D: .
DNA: TGTGCCAGCAGCTGGGGACCGATGACTGAAGCTTTCTTT
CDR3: CASSWGPMTEAFF

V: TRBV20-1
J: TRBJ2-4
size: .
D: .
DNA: TGCAGTGCTAGAGTTGGTGACAATGAGCAGTACTTC
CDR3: CSARVGDNEQYF

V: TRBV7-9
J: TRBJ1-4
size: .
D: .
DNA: TGTGCCAGCAGCTCCAGTGAAAAACTGTTTTTT
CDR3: CASSSSEKLFF

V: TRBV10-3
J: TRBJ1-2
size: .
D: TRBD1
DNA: TGTGCCAGCAGTGGGGGACAGCCCGGGGGCTATGGCTACACCTTC
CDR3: CASSGGQPGGYGYTF

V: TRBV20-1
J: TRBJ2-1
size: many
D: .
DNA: TGCAGTGCCATGGGGGCGGGAGATGAGCAGTTCTTC
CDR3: CSAMGAGDEQFF

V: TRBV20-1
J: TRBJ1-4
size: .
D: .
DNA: TGCAGTGCTAGAGTTGGCAGTGGGAATGAAAAACTGTTTTTT
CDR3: CSARVGSGNEKLFF

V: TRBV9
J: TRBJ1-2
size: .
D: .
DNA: TGTGCCAGCAGCCAAGGACAAATAGGGCCAGCTAACTATGGCTACACCTTC
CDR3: CASSQGQIGPANYGYTF

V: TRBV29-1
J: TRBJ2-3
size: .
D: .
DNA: TGCAGCTTCCTTGGGACCTCGAACACAGATACGCAGTATTTT
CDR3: CSFLGTSNTDTQYF

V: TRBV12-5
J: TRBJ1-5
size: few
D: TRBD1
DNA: TGTGCTAGTGGTTGGACAGGGGGCAATCAGCCCCAGCATTTT
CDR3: CASGWTGGNQPQHF

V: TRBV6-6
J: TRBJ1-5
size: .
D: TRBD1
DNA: TGTGCCAGCAGTTTCACCCTGAGGACAGGGAGCAATCAGCCCCAGCATTTT
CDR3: CASSFTLRTGSNQPQHF

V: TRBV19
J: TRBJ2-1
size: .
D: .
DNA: TGTGCCAGTAGTATAGGTGAGAGGGATGAGCAGTTCTTC
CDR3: CASSIGERDEQFF

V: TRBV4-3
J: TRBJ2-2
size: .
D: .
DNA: TGCGCCAGCAGCCAAGGGCTAGCAGACACCGGGGAGCTGTTTTTT
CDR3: CASSQGLADTGELFF

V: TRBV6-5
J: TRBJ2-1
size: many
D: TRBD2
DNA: TGTGCCAGCAGCCGGATGCAAACTAGCGCACGCCAGTTCTTC
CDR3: CASSRMQTSARQFF

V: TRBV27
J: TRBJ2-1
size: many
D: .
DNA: TGTGCCAGCAAGGGAGACAATGAGCAGTTCTTC
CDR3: CASKGDNEQFF

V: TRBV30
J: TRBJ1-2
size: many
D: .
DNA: TGTGCCTGGAGTGCTGGCCCACAAATGCCAGATGGCTACACCTTC
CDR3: CAWSAGPQMPDGYTF

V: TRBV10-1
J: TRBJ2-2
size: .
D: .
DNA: TGCGCCAGCAGTGAGGCAGGGGAGGCCGGGTCTGCGAACACCGGGGAGCTGTTTTTT
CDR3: CASSEAGEAGSANTGELFF

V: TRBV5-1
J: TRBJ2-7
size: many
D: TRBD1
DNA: TGTGCCAGCAGCTCCGGACAGGGATCCTACGAGCAGTACTTC
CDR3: CASSSGQGSYEQYF